The entry below gives a single TCR beta chain sequence along with its context. Original data processing: Amplified reference gene primers provided the basis for estimating nucleated cell counts. Profiling relied on immunoSEQ multiplex PCR, and the TCRdb table lists in-frame clones only, not all of them. That table furnishes V, J and clone size, whereas the DNA furnished D and trimming. The profile covers about 280,000 clones, with roughly 90% appearing a single time and 1.5% to 2% taken by the ten largest. This record belongs to a study of blood T cell repertoires in COVID-19. Study as a whole: Samples taken during acute and convalescent COVID-19 were collected in the United States, Italy and Spain. Sample material is recorded as cDNA or gDNA derived from T cells, B-cell-depleted T cells, or PBMCs.

Trimming removed 6 bases at V and 3 bases at J, with 26 bases between. From germline, CDR1 is MDHEN and CDR2 SYDVKM. CDR3 length: 19 residues. Among Cohort 3 donors, those recovered had two negative PCRs, clearance, or symptom resolution. The sequencing sample was made of PBMCs or T cells enriched from blood (not recorded which). The gene calls are TRBV28 and TRBJ1-4, with D perhaps TRBD1 (5 bases). The sequence was collected from a woman aged 55-75 years who had recovered from COVID-19. The CDR3 spells CASRFPTFLSGEPNEKLFF. CDR3 sequence (DNA): TGTGCCAGCAGGTTCCCAACTTTCCTATCGGGGGAGCCTAATGAAAAACTGTTTTTT.